This T cell receptor (beta chain) was retrieved from a study of cytomegalovirus exposure and HLA in healthy donors. Overall study findings and caveats: It was assumed in the presence/absence analyses that sequencing depth was roughly uniform across donors.

The CDR3 extends over 12 amino acids. V was cut by 7 bases and J by 9 bases, with 13 bases left in between. CDR1 and CDR2 (germline): MDHEN, SYDVKM. With respect to this clone: As yet, its antigen is unknown.

Donors showed nominal health when sampled, although they likely had unrecorded immune exposures. PCR was performed using 60 Vbeta and 13 Jbeta primers. Clones were sequenced by immunoSEQ multiplex PCR, and TCRdb holds only the in-frame ones, with some missing. The repertoire consists of over 120,000 clones, with approximately 84% occurring once and the leading ten covering 9% to 10%. The chain has TRBV28 and TRBJ1-3; no firm D call. The source of this sequence is a woman aged 55 to 70 in good health and CMV-seropositive. Input material: PBMCs. Written as DNA, the CDR3 is TGTGCCAGCACCGGTTCAGGAGGCACCATATATTTT. It codes for CASTGSGGTIYF.